Presented here are 22 T cell receptor beta chains from one specimen sequenced in a study of cytomegalovirus exposure and HLA in healthy donors. Data came from immunoSEQ multiplex PCR; TCRdb stores just in-frame clones and leaves some out. The table lists 110,000 to 150,000 clones, about 90% of them singletons. The sequenced sample consisted of PBMCs. The receptors here all came from a woman aged 18-30 years in good health and CMV-seropositive.

This chain links TRBV19 with TRBJ1-2; D is unclear. CDR3 length equals 11 residues. Trimming stripped 5 bases from V and 7 bases from J, with 8 bases between. In germline, CDR1 is LNHDA, CDR2 SQIVND (reference sequence). The CDR3 protein is CASSSLGGYTF. CDR3 bases: TGTGCCAGTAGTTCCCTCGGTGGCTACACCTTC.

This sequence joins TRBV5-1 and TRBJ2-1; 12 bases map to TRBD1. V shed 4 bases, J shed 8 bases, and the junction held 10 bases outside the gene matches. CDR3 length: 16 amino acids. CDR1 SGHRS and CDR2 YFSETQ come from the germline V gene. The CDR3 DNA reads as TGCGCCAGCAGCCACGGGACAGGGGGCAGTTTAGATGAGCAGTTCTTC. The encoded protein is CASSHGTGGSLDEQFF. Filled out from reference TRBV5-1 and TRBJ2-1, the complete variable domain reads KAGVTQTPRYLIKTRGQQVTLSCSPISGHRSVSWYQQTPGQGLQFLFEYFSETQRNKGNFPGRFSGRQFSNSRSEMNVSTLELGDSALYLCASSHGTGGSLDEQFFGPGTRLTVL.

The CDR3 loop reads CASSLVYISSGANVLTF. The CDR3 DNA reads TGTGCCAGCAGCTTAGTCTATATTAGCTCTGGGGCCAACGTCCTGACTTTC. The rearrangement links TRBV7-9 to TRBJ2-6; no clear D gene. Germline V gene sequence: CDR1 SEHNR, CDR2 FQNEAQ (reference sequence). The CDR3 loop spans 17 amino acids. Trimming pared 1 base from V and 0 bases from J, leaving 10 bases between.

This rearrangement joins TRBV6-5 to TRBJ2-2; 7 bases are shared with TRBD1. In germline, CDR1 is MNHEY, CDR2 SVGAGI. This CDR3 comprises 16 residues. Trimming removed 1 base from V and 0 bases from J; junction bases left unmatched: 2. CDR3 loop: CASSYFGTANTGELFF. CDR3 in DNA: TGTGCCAGCAGTTACTTCGGGACAGCGAACACCGGGGAGCTGTTTTTT.

This clone was counted between two and nine times. The chain recombines TRBV9 with TRBJ1-1, with a weak D call TRBD1 (5 bases). V was cut by 2 bases and J by 3 bases, with 11 bases left in between. In germline, CDR1 is SGDLS, CDR2 YYNGEE. The CDR3 has 14 amino acids. As DNA, the CDR3 is TGTGCCAGCAGCGTGGACATTCTTGACACTGAAGCTTTCTTT. Protein: CASSVDILDTEAFF.

The chain recombines TRBV5-1 with TRBJ2-1; D not certain. Germline loops: CDR1 SGHRS, CDR2 YFSETQ. Trimming cost V 0 bases and J 0 bases, with 7 bases left between them. The length of the CDR3 is 15 residues. The CDR3 bases are TGCGCCAGCAGCTTGGAATGGAGCTCCTACAATGAGCAGTTCTTC. The encoded protein is CASSLEWSSYNEQFF.

This rearrangement joins TRBV7-9 to TRBJ2-1; 10 bases line up with TRBD2. From germline, CDR1 is SEHNR and CDR2 FQNEAQ (reference sequence). There are 15 residues in the CDR3. V lost 5 bases, J lost 2 bases, and 3 bases stayed unmatched. CDR3 loop: CASSASGGAYNEQFF. DNA for the CDR3: TGTGCCAGCAGCGCGAGCGGGGGGGCCTACAATGAGCAGTTCTTC.

The CDR3 region has the DNA TGTGCCTGGAGCGCGGACAGGGCAACCTACGAGCAGTACTTC. Encoded protein: CAWSADRATYEQYF. V gene TRBV30 combines with J gene TRBJ2-7; 8 nucleotides agree with TRBD1. The CDR3 consists of 14 residues. Trimming at V came to 3 bases and at J to 2 bases, leaving 6 bases not matched to a gene. Per germline, CDR1 GTSNPN and CDR2 SVGIG (reference sequence).

This chain joins TRBV7-3 and TRBJ2-1; 13 nucleotides match TRBD2. V was pared by 2 bases and J by 3 bases, with 10 bases of the junction left unmatched. This CDR3 is 19 amino acids long. Germline lookup yields CDR1 SGHTA and CDR2 FQGTGA. The CDR3 loop reads CASSLRTSGSHPRYNEQFF. Written as DNA, the CDR3 is TGTGCCAGCAGCTTACGGACTAGCGGGAGTCATCCCCGCTACAATGAGCAGTTCTTC.

The rearrangement joins TRBV6-6 to TRBJ2-7; D might be TRBD2 (5 bases). The CDR3 contains 13 residues. V was clipped by 5 bases and J by 3 bases, with 11 bases between them. Germline CDR1 and CDR2: MNHNY and SVGAGI (reference sequence). The CDR3 DNA is TGTGCCAGCAGTCCATCCGGGGTCTACGAGCAGTACTTC. It encodes CASSPSGVYEQYF.

The rearrangement uses TRBV6-1 and TRBJ2-7; 9 bases are shared with TRBD1. The germline V gene has CDR1 MNHNS and CDR2 SASEGT. Trimming cost V 7 bases and J 3 bases; bases outside gene matches: 10. The CDR3 covers 15 residues. For the CDR3, the DNA is TGTGCCAGCAACCGGGAGTGGACAGGGGTCTACGAGCAGTACTTC. This gives the protein CASNREWTGVYEQYF.

The rearrangement links TRBV19 to TRBJ2-1; 9 bases match TRBD2. Germline values: CDR1 LNHDA, CDR2 SQIVND (reference sequence). CDR3 size: 16 residues. V lost 3 bases, J lost 2 bases, and 5 bases stayed unmatched. In nucleotides, the CDR3 is TGTGCCAGTAGTATTTCCAGCGGGGGGCCCTACAATGAGCAGTTCTTC. Its protein is CASSISSGGPYNEQFF. The full variable domain, completed using reference TRBV19 and TRBJ2-1, is DGGITQSPKYLFRKEGQNVTLSCEQNLNHDAMYWYRQDPGQGLRLIYYSQIVNDFQKGDIAEGYSVSREKKESFPLTVTSAQKNPTAFYLCASSISSGGPYNEQFFGPGTRLTVL.

This chain uses TRBV30 with TRBJ2-1, with a possible D match to TRBD2 (7 bases). The V end lost 0 bases, the J end lost 2 bases, and 14 bases lay between the germline ends. The CDR3 runs to 16 residues. In germline, CDR1 is GTSNPN, CDR2 SVGIG (reference sequence). The CDR3 nucleotides are TGTGCCTGGAGTGTGGGGGGGCTAGCGGCCTACAATGAGCAGTTCTTC. It encodes CAWSVGGLAAYNEQFF.

The chain couples TRBV6-5 to TRBJ2-5; 14 bases line up with TRBD2. CDR1 and CDR2 from the germline V gene are MNHEY and SVGAGI. The CDR3 contains 15 residues. Losses at the gene ends were 4 bases for V and 5 bases for J; bases not matched to a gene: 3. CDR3 region: CASSLGLAGVETQYF. In nucleotides, the CDR3 is TGTGCCAGCAGTTTGGGACTAGCGGGGGTGGAGACCCAGTACTTC.

This clone has a handful of counts. The rearrangement uses TRBV19 and TRBJ1-1; 7 bases fit TRBD1. Trimming at V came to 5 bases and at J to 5 bases, leaving 8 bases not matched to a gene. Germline V gene data show CDR1 as LNHDA and CDR2 as SQIVND (reference sequence). The length of the CDR3 is 14 residues. The CDR3 region is CASSHNRGGTEAFF. The CDR3 DNA reads TGTGCCAGTAGTCATAACAGGGGCGGAACTGAAGCTTTCTTT.

The CDR3 DNA sequence: TGCGCCAGCAGTGAGAACATAACCCACGGGACAGGGTTAGATGGCTACACCTTC. It translates to CASSENITHGTGLDGYTF. V and J are TRBV10-1 and TRBJ1-2; TRBD1 aligns across 9 bases. This CDR3 contains 18 residues. CDR1 and CDR2 (germline): WNHNN, SYGVQD (reference sequence). The ends lost 2 bases at V and 6 bases at J; junction bases unmatched: 16.

This chain joins TRBV30 and TRBJ2-2, with 7 positions matching TRBD1. After removal of 3 bases from V and 2 bases from J, the junction contained 6 bases not matched to a gene. CDR1 is GTSNPN and CDR2 is SVGIG in the germline V gene (reference sequence). This CDR3 spans 15 amino acids. The DNA for the CDR3 is TGTGCCTGGAGAGAGACAGGGACAAACACCGGGGAGCTGTTTTTT. Its translation is CAWRETGTNTGELFF.

This chain links TRBV2 with TRBJ2-4; 8 nucleotides agree with TRBD1. CDR1 and CDR2 from the germline V gene are SNHLY and FYNNEI. The CDR3 is made up of 15 amino acids. Unmatched junction bases numbered 9, after V lost 3 bases and J lost 8 bases. CDR3 sequence: CASSDGGTGWDIQYF. The CDR3 bases are TGTGCCAGCAGTGATGGCGGGACAGGATGGGACATTCAGTACTTC.

J is TRBJ1-1 and V is TRBV18, with D perhaps matching TRBD1 (6 bases). V dropped 3 bases and J dropped 1 base, with 12 bases sitting between them. Per germline, CDR1 KGHSH and CDR2 LQKENI. The CDR3 contains 15 residues. This CDR3 reads CASSPNLGQNTEAFF. In DNA, the CDR3 is TGTGCCAGCTCACCGAACCTGGGACAGAACACTGAAGCTTTCTTT.

This chain uses TRBV2 with TRBJ2-6; maybe TRBD1 (6 bases). This CDR3 has 15 residues. Looked up from germline, CDR1 is SNHLY and CDR2 is FYNNEI. Trimming left V 5 bases short and J 2 bases short, with 10 bases between. The CDR3 is CASSTTGTGANVLTF. As DNA, the CDR3 is TGTGCCAGCAGTACTACAGGGACTGGGGCCAACGTCCTGACTTTC.

In nucleotides, the CDR3 is TGTGCCAGCAGCCCCTCTCCGCAGGGGGGACGCTACACCTTC. Translation gives CASSPSPQGGRYTF. The chain uses TRBV7-3 and TRBJ1-2; 7 positions match TRBD1. CDR3 length equals 14 residues. Germline V lookup: CDR1 SGHTA, CDR2 FQGTGA. V was pared by 5 bases and J by 9 bases, with 12 bases of the junction left unmatched. The full variable domain, rest sourced from reference TRBV7-3 and TRBJ1-2, is GAGVSQTPSNKVTEKGKYVELRCDPISGHTALYWYRQSLGQGPEFLIYFQGTGAADDSGLPNDRFFAVRPEGSVSTLKIQRTERGDSAVYLCASSPSPQGGRYTFGSGTRLTVV.

This clone showed up just once. The chain combines TRBV14 with TRBJ2-3; TRBD2 might be the D (6 bases). Germline V gene lookup returns CDR1 SGHDN and CDR2 FVKESK. The V end lost 2 bases, the J end lost 3 bases, and 18 bases lay between the germline ends. The CDR3 contains 17 residues. CDR3 sequence (DNA): TGTGCCAGCAGCCAATCATACTATGGGGGGAGAACAGATACGCAGTATTTT. Its protein product is CASSQSYYGGRTDTQYF.